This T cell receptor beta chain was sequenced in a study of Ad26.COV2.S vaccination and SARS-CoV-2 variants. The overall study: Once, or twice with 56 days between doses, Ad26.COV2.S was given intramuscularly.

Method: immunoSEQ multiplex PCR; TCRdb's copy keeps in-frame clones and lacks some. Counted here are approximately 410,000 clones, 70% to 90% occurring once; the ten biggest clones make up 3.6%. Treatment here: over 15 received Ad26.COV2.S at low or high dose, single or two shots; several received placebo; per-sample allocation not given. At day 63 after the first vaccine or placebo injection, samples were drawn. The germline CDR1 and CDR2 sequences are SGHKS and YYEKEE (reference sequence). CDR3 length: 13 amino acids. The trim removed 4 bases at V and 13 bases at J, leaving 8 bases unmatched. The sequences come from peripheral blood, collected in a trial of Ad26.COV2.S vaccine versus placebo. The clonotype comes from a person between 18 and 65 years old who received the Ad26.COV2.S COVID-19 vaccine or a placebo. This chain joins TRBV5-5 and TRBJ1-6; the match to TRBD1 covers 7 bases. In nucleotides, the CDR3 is TGTGCCAGCAGCCTTTCGATAGGGGGCCCCCTCCACTTT. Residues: CASSLSIGGPLHF.